The sequence of this T cell receptor beta chain was determined in a study of T cells in Graves' hyperthyroidism and ophthalmopathy. Looking at the study overall: Specimen type is peripheral blood, collected at initial diagnosis prior to any treatment.

Whole-study findings and limits: Blood shared most expanded thyroid clonotypes above 0.001.

Ophthalmopathy cases scored 3 or more on the Clinical Activity Score and 4 or more on NOSPECS grade, with duration below 3 months. Fresh peripheral blood, about 9.9 ml, yielded the PBMCs. Regions amplified from RNA transcripts were the TCR beta CDR3 regions. HTBI primers were employed in a first-round RT-PCR of the TCR CDR3. TCRdb fed the multiplex PCR reads into MiXCR, producing one record per CDR3 protein. The sample lists about 58,000 distinct CDR3 sequences; about 49% were seen once. CDR3 length equals 14 residues. Trimming took 3 bases from V and 5 from J; bases not matched to a gene: 6. The V gene's germline CDR1 is SEHNR and CDR2 FQNEAQ (reference sequence). This clonotype has at least ten counts. Antigen unknown.

This receptor was obtained from a woman younger than 45 with Graves' ophthalmopathy. This chain uses TRBV7-9 with TRBJ1-1; 7 bases agree with TRBD1. The sample comprised blood. Here the CDR3 reads CASSFDRAGTEAFF. DNA for the CDR3: TGTGCCAGCAGCTTCGACAGGGCGGGAACTGAAGCTTTCTTT.